This T cell receptor (beta chain) was sequenced for a study of read filtering for tumor transcriptome and immune sequencing. About the research overall: RNA-seq yielded only roughly 80 to 1,300 TCR reads, IR-seq about 4 to 10.27 million. General study results and limits: Correlation between methods rose after single-read clonotypes were removed.

Worth noting for this clonotype: Antigen unknown. One junction end does not reproduce the germline sequence, and a read error may be involved.

CDR3 length: 14 residues. Germline CDR1 MNHNY, CDR2 SVGAGI (reference sequence). Every patient had bone marrow sampled while the disease was active. From 400 to 450 ng of RNA, a library with molecular barcoded alpha/delta and beta/gamma adaptors was made. TCRdb fed the reads into MiXCR, producing one record per CDR3 protein. The sample contains more than 55,000 distinct CDR3 sequences, 20% to 25% of which appear only once. The rearrangement joins TRBV6-6 to TRBJ2-4; D call uncertain. This clonotype originated in a donor aged 40 or older with multiple myeloma. Sequencing was done on a sample of a population of CD138-negative cells sorted from bone marrow. CDR3 DNA sequence: TGTGCCAGCAGATCTGAGACGGGCGAAAACATTGAGTACTTC. Residues: CASRSETGENIEYF.